The rows below give T cell receptor beta chains drawn from one sample of a study of T cells in Graves' hyperthyroidism and ophthalmopathy. TCRdb ran MiXCR on the multiplex PCR reads and lists one entry per CDR3 protein. The data hold fewer than 750,000 distinct CDR3 sequences, with roughly 15% observed a single time. The sequencing sample was made of blood. The origin of the receptors is a woman in her fifties or sixties with Graves' ophthalmopathy. The CDR3 runs from the conserved cysteine through the conserved F or W. Not all rows give a size; the values are once, few, many and, for expanded clones, a class.

v_gene,abundance,j_gene,CDR3aa
TRBV5-1,-,TRBJ2-1,CASSMTSGAEQFF
TRBV20-1,-,TRBJ2-2,CSARDHTSGVNTGELFF
TRBV2,-,TRBJ1-2,CASSEEGQGGRYGYTF
TRBV12-3/TRBV12-4,many,TRBJ1-5,CASSLYLRDRGRSNQPQHF
TRBV12-3/TRBV12-4,-,TRBJ2-1,CAITDKHNEQFF
TRBV20-1,many,TRBJ2-2,CSASIDGSGELFF
TRBV29-1,many,TRBJ2-7,CSVEAASYEQYF
TRBV5-1,many,TRBJ1-2,CASSLKGTNYGYTF
TRBV4-1,few,TRBJ1-5,CASSQESPTDRVNQPQHF
TRBV20-1,few,TRBJ2-2,CSVRGGLDTGELFF
TRBV11-2,many,TRBJ2-2,CASSSEARLAGVDGELFF
TRBV7-9,many,TRBJ2-7,CATTDGTKPYEQYF
TRBV30,-,TRBJ2-1,CAWAHSAGSSYNEQFF
TRBV28,many,TRBJ2-4,CASRPTGGNIQYF
TRBV6-5,-,TRBJ2-1,CASSYSLYGTSGVYNEQFF
TRBV6-1,many,TRBJ1-1,CAKRTLEAFF
TRBV25-1,-,TRBJ1-4,CASSEGEGGQVGKLFF
TRBV20-1,many,TRBJ2-1,CSAKDRARDIRSNEQFF
TRBV6-1,-,TRBJ1-4,CASSERYRPEKLFF
TRBV7-2,few,TRBJ2-7,CASSSGTPSSYEQYF